This T cell receptor beta chain is from a study of early T cells in non-severe SARS-CoV-2 infection. TCRdb independently ran MiXCR on the 5' RACE reads; one entry per CDR3 protein. The sample yields over 25,000 distinct CDR3 sequences, under 6% seen once. CDR3 size: 14 residues. V dropped 3 bases and J dropped 6; count of bases not matched to a gene: 6. Germline CDR1 reads KGHSH; CDR2 reads LQKENI. This clonotype came up many times. The chain joins TRBV18 to TRBJ2-7; 9 nucleotides align to TRBD1. The TCR sequence derives from an adult who was a healthcare worker with PCR-confirmed SARS-CoV-2 infection or an uninfected control (not recorded which). The sample taken for sequencing was whole blood. For the CDR3, the DNA is TGTGCCAGCTCACCGGGACAGGGCGTAGGCGAGCAGTACTTC. Its translation: CASSPGQGVGEQYF.